This TCR beta chain was sequenced for a study of chemoradiotherapy in HPV16-positive cancers. Notes on the study in general: During treatment, candidate HPV-specific clones and E7-related motifs expanded in tumor. For HPV16-positive patients, expanding HPV-responsive T cells associated with longer recurrence-free survival.

Repertoires were sampled repeatedly during chemoradiotherapy. Assay used: immunoSEQ multiplex PCR; TCRdb lists only in-frame clones, some missing. The sample shows some 10,000 clones, 70% of them seen only once. Worth noting for this clone: The antigen is not known. Germline is not matched at one junction end, which may reflect a read error.

Germline V lookup: CDR1 SGHTA, CDR2 FQGTGA. The CDR3 spans 14 residues. Specimen: tumor tissue, collected from a patient who underwent chemoradiotherapy. The sequence was collected from a human donor with HPV-associated anogenital cancer. This chain links TRBV7-3 with TRBJ2-2; the match to TRBD1 covers 9 bases. The CDR3 DNA reads as TGTGCCAGCAGCCGGGGACAGGGCGACCGGGGAGCTGTTTTT. Protein product: CASSRGQGDRGAVF.